This passage covers 10 T cell receptor beta chains from one sample sequenced in a study of cytomegalovirus exposure and HLA in healthy donors. The PCR used 60 Vbeta and 13 Jbeta primers. Method: immunoSEQ multiplex PCR; TCRdb's copy keeps in-frame clones and lacks some. The repertoire consists of about 62,000 clones, with roughly 80% occurring once and the leading ten covering 2.5% to 3%. Sequencing was carried out using PBMCs. The source of these receptors is a woman in her twenties or thirties in good health and CMV-seronegative.

In the case of this clone: Within the sample, other DNA sequences also encode this same CDR3. This chain connects TRBV7-2 to TRBJ2-4; D is perhaps TRBD1 (6 bases). There are 16 residues in the CDR3. Germline-derived CDR1 and CDR2 are SGHTA and FQGNSA. Deletions cut 1 base from V and 4 bases from J, with 14 bases between. The CDR3, as DNA: TGTGCCAGCAGCTTAGGGAAGGGGGAGACTAAAAACATTCAGTACTTC. As protein: CASSLGKGETKNIQYF. Full variable domain (outside the CDR3, taken from reference TRBV7-2 and TRBJ2-4): GAGVSQSPSNKVTEKGKDVELRCDPISGHTALYWYRQSLGQGLEFLIYFQGNSAPDKSGLPSDRFSAERTGGSVSTLTIQRTQQEDSAVYLCASSLGKGETKNIQYFGAGTRLSVL.

V gene TRBV28 combines with J gene TRBJ1-2; 7 nucleotides agree with TRBD1. This CDR3 region has 14 residues. The V gene end was trimmed by 5 bases and the J gene end by 7 bases; junction bases not matched to a gene: 10. In germline, CDR1 is MDHEN, CDR2 SYDVKM. The CDR3: CASSPRTGSGGYTF. The CDR3 nucleotides are TGTGCCAGCAGTCCAAGGACAGGAAGCGGTGGCTACACCTTC.

The CDR3 sequence is CASSWGGGKDTQYF. In DNA form, the CDR3 reads TGCGCCAGCAGCTGGGGCGGGGGGAAAGATACGCAGTATTTT. V and J are TRBV4-1 and TRBJ2-3; 8 positions agree with TRBD2. This CDR3 is 14 amino acids long. V lost 5 bases to trimming and J lost 5 bases; unmatched junction nucleotides: 6. Germline values: CDR1 MGHRA, CDR2 YSYEKL.

The chain has TRBV18 and TRBJ1-1; 9 bases match TRBD1. Germline CDR1 and CDR2: KGHSH and LQKENI. CDR3 length: 14 amino acids. V trimming: 3 bases; J trimming: 3 bases; junction bases outside the gene matches: 2. The CDR3 region is CASSPGQGHTEAFF. The CDR3 region has the DNA TGTGCCAGCTCACCGGGACAGGGTCACACTGAAGCTTTCTTT.

The chain uses TRBV29-1 and TRBJ1-4; D unclear. Trimming cost V 2 bases and J 14 bases, with 18 bases left between them. The germline V gene has CDR1 SQVTM and CDR2 ANQGSEA. The CDR3 extends over 13 amino acids. The CDR3 DNA follows: TGCAGCGTTGAATTAGCGGAGACGAGAATGCTGTTTTTT. This encodes CSVELAETRMLFF.

This rearrangement joins TRBV6-6 to TRBJ1-6; maybe TRBD1 (6 bases). V lost 2 bases and J 11 bases, leaving 19 bases between the germline ends. The CDR3 covers 16 residues. Germline V gives CDR1 MNHNY, CDR2 SVGAGI (reference sequence). CDR3 sequence: CASSYTPGQEGTPLHF. CDR3 nucleotide sequence: TGTGCCAGCAGTTACACCCCGGGACAAGAAGGGACACCCCTCCACTTT.

The chain has TRBV6-1 and TRBJ2-7; TRBD2 matches at 8 bases. The CDR3 spans 14 residues. Germline-derived CDR1 and CDR2 are MNHNS and SASEGT. J lost 5 bases, V lost 6 bases, and 9 bases had no gene match. The CDR3 here is CASSYETGGNEQYF. CDR3 bases: TGTGCCAGCAGCTACGAAACGGGAGGGAACGAGCAGTACTTC.

This clone was counted once. The chain combines TRBV10-1 with TRBJ1-1; no firm D call. The V gene lost 0 bases and the J gene lost 8 bases, with 10 bases spanning the gap. CDR1 and CDR2 from the germline V gene are WNHNN and SYGVQD (reference sequence). This CDR3 has 13 residues. The CDR3 DNA reads as TGCGCCAGCAGTGAGTCGAGGGTGAGGGAAGCTTTCTTT. Protein: CASSESRVREAFF.

CDR3 residues: CASSLTDTLAKNIQYF. The CDR3 region has the DNA TGCGCCAGCAGCCTAACGGACACTTTAGCCAAAAACATTCAGTACTTC. This chain connects TRBV5-1 to TRBJ2-4, with a possible D match to TRBD1 (5 bases). CDR1 and CDR2 (germline): SGHRS, YFSETQ. The CDR3 sequence is 16 residues long. V lost 4 bases and J 0 bases, leaving 14 bases between the germline ends.

This clone has just one count. V usage is TRBV10-2 and J usage is TRBJ2-7; 10 bases are shared with TRBD2. V lost 8 bases and J lost 3; bases outside the gene matches: 7. CDR1 WSHSY and CDR2 SAAADI come from the germline V gene. The CDR3 sequence is 14 residues long. The CDR3 here is CASGRTSGFYEQYF. The CDR3, as DNA: TGCGCCAGCGGAAGGACTAGCGGATTCTACGAGCAGTACTTC.